This entry describes one TCR beta chain. This clone showed up just once. Its antigen is currently not known. No base qualities exist here, and no much larger clone lies one base off it. Collaborating institutions collected whole blood in K2EDTA tubes following their own protocols. Collaborator samples were shipped for TCRbeta analysis as frozen whole blood, isolated PBMCs, or DNA extracted from either sample type. The germline V gene encodes CDR1 SGHTA and CDR2 FQGNSA. Including the terminal cysteine and phenylalanine, the CDR3 comprises 15 residues. Only the CDR3 region is kept as DNA, spanning 45 bases read in frame from base 1. Relative to germline, V is missing 6 bases and J is missing 6 bases, with 10 bases of the junction outside any gene match. The record originates from a study of blood T cell repertoires in COVID-19 (dated by TCRdb to 2020 to 2021). A note on the overall study: Collaborator samples came from the United States, Italy and Spain and covered acute and convalescent phases of COVID-19. Sample metadata almost always included a de-identified subject ID, COVID-19 status, age in years and sex. The prospective study material was composed of cDNA or gDNA derived from T cells, B-cell-depleted T cells, or PBMCs. The repertoires were released in a freely available public database intended as a resource for research on the immune response to SARS-CoV-2. Subjects who had been exposed to COVID-19, were actively infected with it, or had recovered from it provided the deeply sampled blood TCRbeta repertoires that made up the dataset. The samples were drawn from the first 160 participants of the ongoing ImmuneRACE study and from about 1,200 subjects provided by 6 global collaborators. Where HLA class I and class II types were available, the types were taken from metadata supplied by the sample provider, not from assay-based typing. Broader findings and caveats from the paper: The amount of clinical and demographic metadata varied by source and participant and was provided uncurated.

TCRbeta CDR3 regions were amplified from genomic DNA using the immunoSEQ Assay, a bias-controlled multiplex PCR. As for how the authors treated the data: The number of nucleated cells in each sample was estimated by amplification of reference gene primers within the assay. To quantify the absolute abundance of each unique TCRbeta CDR3 rearrangement, sequence reads were collapsed and filtered. For each sample, productive Simpson clonality was calculated as the square root of Simpson's diversity index over productive rearrangements. TCRdb's version of the immuneACCESS table is confined to in-frame rearrangements and falls short of the full clone set. An unresolved V gene accounts for under half of the shortfall where checked; the remainder is of unknown origin. From that table come the V and J calls and clone size; the DNA was used to work out D and trimming. The sample contains about 73,000 clones, approximately 88% of them found a single time. Under 3% of the sample is held by the ten biggest clonotypes.

This clonotype was sampled from a man older than 75 with active or convalescent COVID-19. The sequenced material came from peripheral blood. The sequence links TRBV7-2 to TRBJ2-1; TRBD2 agrees with 8 junctional bases. In nucleotide form, the sequence is TGTGCCAGCAGTCGCCGGAGCGGGGGTCCCAATGAGCAGTTCTTC. Translated, it reads CASSRRSGGPNEQFF.